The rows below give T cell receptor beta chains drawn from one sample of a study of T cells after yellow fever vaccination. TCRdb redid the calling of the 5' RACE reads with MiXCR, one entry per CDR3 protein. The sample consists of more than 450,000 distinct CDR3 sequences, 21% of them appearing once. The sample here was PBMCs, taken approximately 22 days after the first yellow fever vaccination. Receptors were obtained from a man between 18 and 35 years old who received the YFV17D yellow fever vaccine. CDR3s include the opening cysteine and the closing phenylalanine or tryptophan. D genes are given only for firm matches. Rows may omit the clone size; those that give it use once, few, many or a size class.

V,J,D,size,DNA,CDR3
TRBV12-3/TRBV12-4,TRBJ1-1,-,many,TGTGCCAGCAGTCTAAACGGGGGAACTGAAGCTTTCTTT,CASSLNGGTEAFF
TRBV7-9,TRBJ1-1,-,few,TGTGCCAGCAGCACGGGACGGGGGGTATTCACTGAAGCTTTCTTT,CASSTGRGVFTEAFF
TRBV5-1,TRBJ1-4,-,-,TGCGCCAGCAGCTACTTCGGGTCGGATGAAAAACTGTTTTTT,CASSYFGSDEKLFF
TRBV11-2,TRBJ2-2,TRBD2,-,TGTGCCAGCAGCCTCAATACGGGAGGGGTCGGGGAGCTGTTTTTT,CASSLNTGGVGELFF
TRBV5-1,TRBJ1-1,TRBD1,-,TGCGCCAGCAGCCCCTACGGAACAGGGGTGGTTGGGACTGAAGCTTTCTTT,CASSPYGTGVVGTEAFF
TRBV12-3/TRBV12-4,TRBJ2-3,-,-,TGTGCCAGCAGCCAGAGGACTCCTGTGGGTGCGCAGTATTTT,CASSQRTPVGAQYF
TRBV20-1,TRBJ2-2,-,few,TGCAGTGCTAGAGAGATACAGGGAGCCGGGGAGCTGTTTTTT,CSAREIQGAGELFF
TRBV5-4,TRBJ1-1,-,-,TGTGCCAGCAGCTTGTCGGGAGGGCTGTACACTGAAGCTTTCTTT,CASSLSGGLYTEAFF
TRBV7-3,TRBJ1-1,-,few,TGTGCCAGCAGCTTACGAGCCTCGAACACTGAAGCTTTCTTT,CASSLRASNTEAFF
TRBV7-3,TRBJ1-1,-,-,TGTGCCAGCAGCTTATCGCCCGGAACTGAAGCTTTCTTT,CASSLSPGTEAFF
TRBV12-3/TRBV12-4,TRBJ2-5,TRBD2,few,TGTGCCAGCAGCCGAAAACGACTAGCGGGGGGCGAGATCGGGGAGACCCAGTACTTC,CASSRKRLAGGEIGETQYF
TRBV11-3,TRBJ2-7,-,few,TGTGCCAGCAGCTTATACTCCACCTACGAGCAGTACTTC,CASSLYSTYEQYF
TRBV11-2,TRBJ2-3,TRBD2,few,TGTGCCAGCAGCGGGCGACTAGCGGGGTACACAGATACGCAGTATTTT,CASSGRLAGYTDTQYF
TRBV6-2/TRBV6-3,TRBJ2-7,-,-,TGTGCCAGCAATCGACCCAGCAAGGTATACGAGCAGTACTTC,CASNRPSKVYEQYF
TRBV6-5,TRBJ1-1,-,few,TGTGCCAGCAGTTACAGCGACAGGAACACTGAAGCTTTCTTT,CASSYSDRNTEAFF
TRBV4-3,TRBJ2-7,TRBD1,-,TGCGCCAGCAGCCAGGAAGGACAGGGATATTTCGACGAGCAGTACTTC,CASSQEGQGYFDEQYF
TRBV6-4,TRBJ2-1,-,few,TGTGCCAGCAGTGACATACTGTACAATGAGCAGTTCTTC,CASSDILYNEQFF
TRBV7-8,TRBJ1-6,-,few,TGTGCCAGCAGCTTAGAAGGACAGTCCCATTCACCCCTCCACTTT,CASSLEGQSHSPLHF
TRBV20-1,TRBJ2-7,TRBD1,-,TGCAGTGCTAGAGACGACAGGGTCTTTTCTGGCGAGCAGTACTTC,CSARDDRVFSGEQYF
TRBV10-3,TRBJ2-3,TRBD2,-,TGTGCCATCAGTGAGTTGTCTCGGGGGGGCCCAGATACGCAGTATTTT,CAISELSRGGPDTQYF
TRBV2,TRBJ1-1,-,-,TGTGCCAGCAGTGATCAGGGGTTAAGGGACACTGAAGCTTTCTTT,CASSDQGLRDTEAFF
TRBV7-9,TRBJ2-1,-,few,TGTGCCAGCAGCTCCCCGACGGACACCAATGAGCAGTTCTTC,CASSSPTDTNEQFF
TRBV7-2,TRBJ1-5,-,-,TGTGCCAGCAGCTCGACCTATTTGGGGGGCAGAAGTCAGCCCCAGCATTTT,CASSSTYLGGRSQPQHF